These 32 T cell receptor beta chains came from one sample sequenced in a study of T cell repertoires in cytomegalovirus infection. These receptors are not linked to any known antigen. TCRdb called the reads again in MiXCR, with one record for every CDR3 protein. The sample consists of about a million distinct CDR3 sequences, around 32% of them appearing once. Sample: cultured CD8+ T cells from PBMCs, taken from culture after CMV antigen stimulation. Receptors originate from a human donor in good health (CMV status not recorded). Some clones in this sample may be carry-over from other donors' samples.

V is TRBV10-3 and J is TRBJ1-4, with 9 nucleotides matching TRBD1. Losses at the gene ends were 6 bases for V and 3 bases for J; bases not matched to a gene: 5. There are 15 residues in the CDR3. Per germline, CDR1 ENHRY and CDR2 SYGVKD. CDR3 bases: TGTGCCATCAGAATGGGGACAGGGTCTAATGAAAAACTGTTTTTT. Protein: CAIRMGTGSNEKLFF.

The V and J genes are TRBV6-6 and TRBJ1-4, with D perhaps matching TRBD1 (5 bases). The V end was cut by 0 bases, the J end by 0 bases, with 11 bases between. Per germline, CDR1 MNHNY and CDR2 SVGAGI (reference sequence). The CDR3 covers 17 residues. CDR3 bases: TGTGCCAGCAGTTACTCGGAGGGGAAGACAACTAATGAAAAACTGTTTTTT. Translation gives CASSYSEGKTTNEKLFF.

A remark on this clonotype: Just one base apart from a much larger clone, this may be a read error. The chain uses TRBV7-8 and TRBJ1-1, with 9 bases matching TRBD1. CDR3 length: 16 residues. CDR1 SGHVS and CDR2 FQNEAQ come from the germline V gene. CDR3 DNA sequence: TGTGTCAGCAGAGGGACGATCCCGGGACAGGGCACTGAAGCTTTCTTT. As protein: CVSRGTIPGQGTEAFF.

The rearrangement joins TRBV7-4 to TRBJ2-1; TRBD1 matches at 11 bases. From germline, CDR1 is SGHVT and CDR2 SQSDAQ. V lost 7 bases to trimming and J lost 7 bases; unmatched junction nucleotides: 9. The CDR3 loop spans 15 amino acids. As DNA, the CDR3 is TGTGCCAGCAACCCGGGACAGGGGGATGTAAATGAGCAGTTCTTC. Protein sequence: CASNPGQGDVNEQFF.

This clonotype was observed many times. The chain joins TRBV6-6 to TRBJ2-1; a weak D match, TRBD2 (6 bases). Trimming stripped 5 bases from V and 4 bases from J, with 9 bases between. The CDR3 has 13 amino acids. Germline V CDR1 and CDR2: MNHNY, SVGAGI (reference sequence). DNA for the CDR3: TGTGCCAGCAGTCCGGGAGAGTACAATGAGCAGTTCTTC. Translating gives CASSPGEYNEQFF.

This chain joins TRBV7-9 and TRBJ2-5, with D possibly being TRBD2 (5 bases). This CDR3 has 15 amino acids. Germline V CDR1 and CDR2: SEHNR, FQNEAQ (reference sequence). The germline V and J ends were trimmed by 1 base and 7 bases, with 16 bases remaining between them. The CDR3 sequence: CASSLEWLADGTQYF. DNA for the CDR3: TGTGCCAGCAGCTTAGAATGGCTAGCAGATGGGACCCAGTACTTC.

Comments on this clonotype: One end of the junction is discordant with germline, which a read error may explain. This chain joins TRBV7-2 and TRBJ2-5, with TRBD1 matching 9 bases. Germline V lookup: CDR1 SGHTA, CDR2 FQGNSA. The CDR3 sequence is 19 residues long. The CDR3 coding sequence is TGTGCCGGCAGCCCCGGGGACAGGGACCCGAGGAGGGGGCGTGAGACCCAGTACTTC. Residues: CAGSPGDRDPRRGRETQYF.

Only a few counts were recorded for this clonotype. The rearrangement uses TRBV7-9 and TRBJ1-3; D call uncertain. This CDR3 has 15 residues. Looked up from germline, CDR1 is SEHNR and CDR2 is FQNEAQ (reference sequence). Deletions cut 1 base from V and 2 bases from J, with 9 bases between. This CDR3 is CASSLDPGAGNTIYF. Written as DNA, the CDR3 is TGTGCCAGCAGCTTAGATCCAGGCGCTGGAAACACCATATATTTT.

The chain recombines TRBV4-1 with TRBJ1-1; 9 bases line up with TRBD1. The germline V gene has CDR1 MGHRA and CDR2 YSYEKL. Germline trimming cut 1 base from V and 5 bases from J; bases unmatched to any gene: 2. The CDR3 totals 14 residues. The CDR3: CASSQVQGATEAFF. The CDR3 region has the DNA TGCGCCAGCAGCCAAGTACAGGGGGCTACTGAAGCTTTCTTT.

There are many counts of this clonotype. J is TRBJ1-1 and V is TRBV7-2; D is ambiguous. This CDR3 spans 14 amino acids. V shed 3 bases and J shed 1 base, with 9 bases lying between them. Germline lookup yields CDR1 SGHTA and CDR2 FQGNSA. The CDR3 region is CASSFGVSNTEAFF. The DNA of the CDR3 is TGTGCCAGCAGCTTTGGTGTTTCGAACACTGAAGCTTTCTTT.

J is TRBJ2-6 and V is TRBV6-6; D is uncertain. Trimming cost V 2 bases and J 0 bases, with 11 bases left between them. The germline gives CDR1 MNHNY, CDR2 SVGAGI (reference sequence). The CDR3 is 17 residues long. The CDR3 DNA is TGTGCCAGCAGTTACCGCTCTAGGATCTCTGGGGCCAACGTCCTGACTTTC. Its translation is CASSYRSRISGANVLTF.

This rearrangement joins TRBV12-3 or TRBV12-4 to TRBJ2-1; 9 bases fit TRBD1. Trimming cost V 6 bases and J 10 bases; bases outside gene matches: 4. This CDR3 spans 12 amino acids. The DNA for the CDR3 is TGTGCCAGCAGCAGGACAGGGGCCGAGCAGTTCTTC. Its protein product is CASSRTGAEQFF.

CDR3 coding DNA: TGTGCCAGCTTACCCCGGGGAGGGTTAGGTCCCTCGTACAATGAGCAGTTCTTC. Encoded protein: CASLPRGGLGPSYNEQFF. J is TRBJ2-1 and V is TRBV12-3 or TRBV12-4; 7 positions match TRBD2. V shed 8 bases and J 4 bases; nucleotides not matched to a gene: 20. This CDR3 is built from 18 residues.

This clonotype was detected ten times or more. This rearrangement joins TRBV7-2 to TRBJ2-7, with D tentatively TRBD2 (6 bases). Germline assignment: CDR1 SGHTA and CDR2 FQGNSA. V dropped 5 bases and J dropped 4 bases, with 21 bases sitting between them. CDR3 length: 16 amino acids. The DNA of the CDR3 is TGTGCCAGCAGCGGCGGAGGTCGGGGGAAAGCTTACGAGCAGTACGTC. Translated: CASSGGGRGKAYEQYV.

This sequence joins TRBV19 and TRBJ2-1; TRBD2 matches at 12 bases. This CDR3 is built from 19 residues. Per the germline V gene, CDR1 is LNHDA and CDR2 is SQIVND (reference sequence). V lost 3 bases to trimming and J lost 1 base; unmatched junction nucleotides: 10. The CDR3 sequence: CASSILWLAGGPSYNEQFF. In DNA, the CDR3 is TGTGCCAGTAGTATCTTGTGGCTAGCGGGGGGGCCATCCTACAATGAGCAGTTCTTC.

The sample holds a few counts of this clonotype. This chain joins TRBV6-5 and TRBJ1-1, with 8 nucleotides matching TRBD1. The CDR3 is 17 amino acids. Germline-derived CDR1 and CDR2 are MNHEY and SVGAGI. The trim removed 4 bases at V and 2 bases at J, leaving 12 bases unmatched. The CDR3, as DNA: TGTGCCAGCAGTTCCCTCTACTTGACAGGGGTAAACACTGAAGCTTTCTTT. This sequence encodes CASSSLYLTGVNTEAFF.

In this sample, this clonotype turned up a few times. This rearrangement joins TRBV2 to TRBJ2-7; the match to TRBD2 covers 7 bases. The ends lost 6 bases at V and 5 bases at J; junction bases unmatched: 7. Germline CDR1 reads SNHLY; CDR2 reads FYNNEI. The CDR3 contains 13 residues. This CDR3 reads CASRGEGSNEQYF. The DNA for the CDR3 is TGTGCCAGCAGAGGGGAGGGGTCCAACGAGCAGTACTTC.

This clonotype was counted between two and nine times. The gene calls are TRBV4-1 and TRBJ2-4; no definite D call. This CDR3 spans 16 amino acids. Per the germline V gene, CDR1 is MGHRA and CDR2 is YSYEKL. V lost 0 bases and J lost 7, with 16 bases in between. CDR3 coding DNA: TGCGCCAGCAGCCAAGAATTAGGGCAGGTTGTGAACATTCAGTACTTC. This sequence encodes CASSQELGQVVNIQYF.

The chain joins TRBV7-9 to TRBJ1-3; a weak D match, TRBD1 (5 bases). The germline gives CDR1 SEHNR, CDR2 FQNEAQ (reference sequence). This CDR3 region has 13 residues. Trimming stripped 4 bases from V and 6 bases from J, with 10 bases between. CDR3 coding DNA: TGTGCCAGCAGCTCGGGACGGCCAAACACCATATATTTT. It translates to CASSSGRPNTIYF.

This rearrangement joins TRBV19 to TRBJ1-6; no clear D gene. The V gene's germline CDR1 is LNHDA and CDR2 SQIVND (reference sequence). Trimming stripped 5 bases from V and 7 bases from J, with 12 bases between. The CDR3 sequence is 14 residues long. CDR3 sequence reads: CASSSSVGNSPLHF. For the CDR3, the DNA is TGTGCCAGTAGTTCGTCAGTCGGGAATTCACCCCTCCACTTT.

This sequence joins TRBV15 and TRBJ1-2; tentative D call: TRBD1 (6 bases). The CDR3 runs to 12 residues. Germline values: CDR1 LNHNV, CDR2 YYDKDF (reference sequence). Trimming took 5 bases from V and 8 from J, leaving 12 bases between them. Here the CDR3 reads CATSPRGEGYTF. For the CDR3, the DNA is TGTGCCACCAGCCCGAGGGGGGAGGGCTACACCTTC.

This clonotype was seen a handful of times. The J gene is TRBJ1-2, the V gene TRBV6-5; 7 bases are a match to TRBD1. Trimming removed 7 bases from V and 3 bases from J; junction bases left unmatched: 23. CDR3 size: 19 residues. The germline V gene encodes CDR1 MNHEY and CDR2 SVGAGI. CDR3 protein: CASMGGLTGTARTYYGYTF. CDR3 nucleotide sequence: TGTGCCAGCATGGGGGGCCTAACCGGGACAGCCCGTACGTACTATGGCTACACCTTC.

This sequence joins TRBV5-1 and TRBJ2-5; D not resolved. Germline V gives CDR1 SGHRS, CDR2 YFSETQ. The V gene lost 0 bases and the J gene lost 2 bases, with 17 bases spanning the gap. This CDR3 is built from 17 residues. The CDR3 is CASSLEASLTFQETQYF. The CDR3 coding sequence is TGCGCCAGCAGCTTGGAGGCCAGCTTAACCTTTCAAGAGACCCAGTACTTC.

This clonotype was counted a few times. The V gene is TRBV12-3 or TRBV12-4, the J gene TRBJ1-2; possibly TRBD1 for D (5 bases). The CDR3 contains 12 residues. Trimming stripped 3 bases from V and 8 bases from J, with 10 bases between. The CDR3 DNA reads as TGTGCCAGCAGTTTCTCGGGGGGGGGCTACACCTTC. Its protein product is CASSFSGGGYTF.

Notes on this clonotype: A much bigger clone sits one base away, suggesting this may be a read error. CDR3 coding DNA: TGTGCCAGCAGCTTAGAAGTTTCCCGAGAGACCCAGTACTTC. It translates to CASSLEVSRETQYF. This rearrangement joins TRBV7-8 to TRBJ2-5; D is unclear. CDR1 is SGHVS and CDR2 is FQNEAQ in the germline V gene. This CDR3 has 14 amino acids. Trimming took off 1 base at V and 4 bases at J, with 10 bases between the two ends.

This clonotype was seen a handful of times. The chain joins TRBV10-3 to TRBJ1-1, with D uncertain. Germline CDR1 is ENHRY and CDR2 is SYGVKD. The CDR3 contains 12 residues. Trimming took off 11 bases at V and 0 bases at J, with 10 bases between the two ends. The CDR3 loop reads CAVVDMNTEAFF. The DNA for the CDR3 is TGTGCCGTGGTCGATATGAACACTGAAGCTTTCTTT.

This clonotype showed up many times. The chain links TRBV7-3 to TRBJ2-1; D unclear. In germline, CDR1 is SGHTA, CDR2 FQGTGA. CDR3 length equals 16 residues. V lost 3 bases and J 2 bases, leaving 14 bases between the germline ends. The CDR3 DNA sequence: TGTGCCAGCAGCTTCCCCCACTCCCTTACCTACAATGAGCAGTTCTTC. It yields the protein CASSFPHSLTYNEQFF.

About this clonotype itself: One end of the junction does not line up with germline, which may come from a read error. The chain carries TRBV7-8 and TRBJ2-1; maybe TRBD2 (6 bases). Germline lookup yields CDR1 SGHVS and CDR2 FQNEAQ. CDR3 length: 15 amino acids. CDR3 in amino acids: CVSSLSGGPYNEQFF. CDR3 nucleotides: TGTGTCAGCAGCTTATCCGGGGGACCGTACAATGAGCAGTTCTTC. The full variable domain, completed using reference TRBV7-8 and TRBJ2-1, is GAGVSQSPRYKVAKRGQDVALRCDPISGHVSLFWYQQALGQGPEFLTYFQNEAQLDKSGLPSDRFFAERPEGSVSTLKIQRTQQEDSAVYLCVSSLSGGPYNEQFFGPGTRLTVL.

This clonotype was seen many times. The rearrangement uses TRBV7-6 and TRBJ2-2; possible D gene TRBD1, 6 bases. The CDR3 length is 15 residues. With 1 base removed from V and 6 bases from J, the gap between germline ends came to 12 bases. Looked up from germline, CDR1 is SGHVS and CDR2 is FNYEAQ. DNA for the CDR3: TGTGCCAGCAGCTTAGACGGCAGGGGTTCCGGGGAGCTGTTTTTT. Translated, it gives CASSLDGRGSGELFF.

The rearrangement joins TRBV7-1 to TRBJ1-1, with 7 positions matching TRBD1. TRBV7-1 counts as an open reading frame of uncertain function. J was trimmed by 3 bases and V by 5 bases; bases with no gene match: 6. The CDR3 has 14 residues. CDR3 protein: CASSPDRLDTEAFF. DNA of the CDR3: TGTGCCAGCAGCCCGGACAGGTTGGACACTGAAGCTTTCTTT.

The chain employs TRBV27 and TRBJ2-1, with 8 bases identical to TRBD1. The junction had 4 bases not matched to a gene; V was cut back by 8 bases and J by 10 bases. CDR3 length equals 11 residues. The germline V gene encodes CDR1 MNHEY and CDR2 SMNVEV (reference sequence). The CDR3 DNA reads TGTGCCAGCGGACAGGGATCCGAGCAGTTCTTC. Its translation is CASGQGSEQFF.

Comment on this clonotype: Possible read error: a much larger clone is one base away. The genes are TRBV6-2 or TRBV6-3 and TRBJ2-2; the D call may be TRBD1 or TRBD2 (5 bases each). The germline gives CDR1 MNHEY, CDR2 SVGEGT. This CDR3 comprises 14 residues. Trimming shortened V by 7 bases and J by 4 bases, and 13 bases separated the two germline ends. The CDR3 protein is CASTLVGGTGELFF. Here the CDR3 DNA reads TGTGCCAGCACCTTAGTTGGGGGCACCGGGGAGCTGTTTTTT.